This entry is about one TCR beta chain. Profiling relied on immunoSEQ multiplex PCR, and the TCRdb table lists in-frame clones only, not all of them. Here the sample spans about 180,000 clones, roughly nine tenths being singletons. Germline CDR1 is SGHRS and CDR2 is YFSETQ. V trimming: 0 bases; J trimming: 5 bases; junction bases outside the gene matches: 13. This CDR3 region has 17 residues. This sample is part of a study of blood T cell repertoires in COVID-19. The rearrangement joins TRBV5-1 to TRBJ2-7, with 8 bases lining up with TRBD2. The material sequenced was peripheral blood. The clonotype was recovered from a man aged 65 to 85 with active or convalescent COVID-19. CDR3 sequence (DNA): TGCGCCAGCAGCTTGGCGGCAGGGGACGGGAGGGCCCACGAGCAGTACTTC. Protein sequence: CASSLAAGDGRAHEQYF. Full variable domain (remainder filled in from reference TRBV5-1 and TRBJ2-7): KAGVTQTPRYLIKTRGQQVTLSCSPISGHRSVSWYQQTPGQGLQFLFEYFSETQRNKGNFPGRFSGRQFSNSRSEMNVSTLELGDSALYLCASSLAAGDGRAHEQYFGPGTRLTVT.